This TCR beta chain was profiled in a study of shared clonotypes between healthy human individuals. Findings of the study overall: Deeper or shallower sequencing was expected to change how clonotypes are shared among donors.

Regarding this clone: Its antigen is unknown.

Produced via immunoSEQ multiplex PCR; TCRdb's table is partial and in-frame only. The sample has some 2,500,000 clones, 93% seen once. The CDR3 runs 14 residues. Per the germline V gene, CDR1 is KGHSH and CDR2 is LQKENI. The V and J ends lost 0 bases and 4 bases respectively, with 9 bases between them. This chain connects TRBV18 to TRBJ2-5; D gene ambiguous. This clonotype was sampled from a man younger than 35 in good health. Some clones in this sample may be carry-over from other donors' samples. Input material: naive CD4+ T cells from PBMCs. As to subset: CD45RA+ positively selected. Written as DNA, the CDR3 is TGTGCCAGCTCACCACCAAGCAACTCAGAGACCCAGTACTTC. This encodes CASSPPSNSETQYF.